The 27 T cell receptor beta chains given below trace back to one sample, sequenced in a study of T cell changes during pregnancy in multiple sclerosis (dated 2019 in TCRdb). Libraries were constructed by the immunoSEQ multiplex PCR assay. Held by TCRdb, this immuneACCESS table contains in-frame sequences only and omits some clones. Under half of the omission traces to an unresolved V gene where checked; the cause of the rest is unknown. The sample yields around 68,000 clones; about 90% were counted once. The ten largest clones add up to approximately 0.41% of the sample. This specimen consisted of CD4+ T cells from peripheral blood mononuclear cells, obtained before pregnancy. Every receptor here comes from a female donor with multiple sclerosis, enrolled in a pregnancy study.

The genes are TRBV14 and TRBJ2-2; 7 bases match TRBD1. The CDR3 extends over 16 amino acids. The germline gives CDR1 SGHDN, CDR2 FVKESK. Trimming removed 5 bases from V and 1 base from J; junction bases left unmatched: 7. The CDR3, as DNA: TGTGCCAGCAGCTCCTGGACAGGATTGAACACCGGGGAGCTGTTTTTT. Translated: CASSSWTGLNTGELFF.

The rearrangement links TRBV5-4 to TRBJ2-1; 7 positions agree with TRBD2. J was trimmed by 2 bases and V by 4 bases; bases with no gene match: 12. Germline CDR1 SGHNT, CDR2 YYREEE (reference sequence). CDR3 length: 17 residues. The chain's CDR3 is CASSLKTSRRPYNEQFF. The CDR3 region has the DNA TGTGCCAGCAGCCTGAAGACTAGCCGGAGGCCCTACAATGAGCAGTTCTTC.

This clone appeared a few times. The chain is built from TRBV5-1 and TRBJ2-5; weak D call: TRBD1 (6 bases). V dropped 3 bases and J dropped 1 base, with 16 bases sitting between them. CDR1 SGHRS and CDR2 YFSETQ come from the germline V gene. This CDR3 comprises 16 residues. This chain's CDR3 is CASSSSFGQLQETQYF. CDR3 in DNA: TGCGCCAGCAGCTCGTCCTTCGGACAGCTCCAAGAGACCCAGTACTTC.

The rearrangement joins TRBV5-4 to TRBJ2-3, with 9 bases identical to TRBD2. The J segment lost 6 bases and the V segment lost 7 bases, leaving 9 bases of the junction unmatched. This CDR3 region has 14 residues. In germline, CDR1 is SGHNT, CDR2 YYREEE (reference sequence). The CDR3 region has the DNA TGTGCCAGCTCACCGGGACTAGCCGGCGATACGCAGTATTTT. As protein: CASSPGLAGDTQYF.

This sequence joins TRBV11-2 and TRBJ2-1; TRBD1 might be the D (5 bases). The V gene's germline CDR1 is SGHAT and CDR2 FQNNGV. The V end was cut by 5 bases, the J end by 1 base, with 9 bases between. The CDR3 covers 14 residues. CDR3 region: CASSHQGSYNEQFF. As DNA, the CDR3 is TGTGCCAGCAGCCACCAGGGATCCTACAATGAGCAGTTCTTC.

The chain couples TRBV18 to TRBJ1-1, with 10 nucleotides matching TRBD1. CDR1 is KGHSH, CDR2 LQKENI, per germline. CDR3 length equals 14 residues. V lost 3 bases, J lost 2 bases, and 0 bases stayed unmatched. The CDR3 protein is CASSPTGGNTEAFF. CDR3 coding DNA: TGTGCCAGCTCACCGACAGGGGGCAACACTGAAGCTTTCTTT. The whole variable domain, remainder taken from reference TRBV18 and TRBJ1-1, is NAGVMQNPRHLVRRRGQEARLRCSPMKGHSHVYWYRQLPEEGLKFMVYLQKENIIDESGMPKERFSAEFPKEGPSILRIQQVVRGDSAAYFCASSPTGGNTEAFFGQGTRLTVV.

The chain uses TRBV5-1 and TRBJ2-7; the D is unclear. V was trimmed by 1 base and J by 1 base, leaving 3 bases between them. Looked up from germline, CDR1 is SGHRS and CDR2 is YFSETQ. The CDR3 is 12 amino acids. The CDR3 protein is CASSLPSYEQYF. In DNA form, the CDR3 reads TGCGCCAGCAGCTTGCCTTCCTACGAGCAGTACTTC.

The chain links TRBV5-5 to TRBJ2-5; 8 bases align to TRBD1. Looked up from germline, CDR1 is SGHKS and CDR2 is YYEKEE (reference sequence). The CDR3 contains 12 residues. The V gene end was trimmed by 3 bases and the J gene end by 5 bases; junction bases not matched to a gene: 0. The CDR3 sequence is CASSWDRETQYF. In nucleotides, the CDR3 is TGTGCCAGCAGCTGGGACAGGGAGACCCAGTACTTC.

This rearrangement joins TRBV5-1 to TRBJ2-3; perhaps TRBD2 as D (5 bases). CDR3 length: 13 residues. The V and J ends lost 5 bases and 0 bases respectively, with 7 bases between them. Germline lookup yields CDR1 SGHRS and CDR2 YFSETQ. The CDR3 region is CASRLASTDTQYF. The CDR3 nucleotides read TGCGCCAGCAGGTTAGCGAGCACAGATACGCAGTATTTT.

This clone has only one observation. The gene calls are TRBV28 and TRBJ2-3; the match to TRBD1 covers 7 bases. V was clipped by 8 bases and J by 0 bases; unmatched bases: 11. Looked up from germline, CDR1 is MDHEN and CDR2 is SYDVKM. This CDR3 comprises 16 residues. CDR3 region: CASSDLRGGSTDTQYF. Written as DNA, the CDR3 is TGTGCCAGCTCCGACCTGAGAGGGGGCAGCACAGATACGCAGTATTTT.

CDR3 loop: CASSPTTGLNEGRAFF. The CDR3 coding sequence is TGTGCCAGCTCACCAACGACAGGCCTCAATGAAGGGCGAGCTTTCTTT. This chain links TRBV18 with TRBJ1-1, with D possibly matching TRBD1 (6 bases). The V end was cut by 2 bases, the J end by 10 bases, with 23 bases between. Germline V gene sequence: CDR1 KGHSH, CDR2 LQKENI. The CDR3 is 16 residues long. Full variable domain (outside the CDR3, taken from reference TRBV18 and TRBJ1-1): NAGVMQNPRHLVRRRGQEARLRCSPMKGHSHVYWYRQLPEEGLKFMVYLQKENIIDESGMPKERFSAEFPKEGPSILRIQQVVRGDSAAYFCASSPTTGLNEGRAFFGQGTRLTVV.

The V call is TRBV5-6, the J call TRBJ1-6; 7 nucleotides match TRBD1. The CDR3 has 13 amino acids. In germline, CDR1 is SGHDT, CDR2 YYEEEE. V shed 0 bases, J shed 19 bases, and the junction held 10 bases outside the gene matches. The chain's CDR3 is CASSLAGRDSYHF. The DNA for the CDR3 is TGTGCCAGCAGCTTGGCGGGGCGGGACAGTTATCACTTT.

The chain links TRBV2 to TRBJ2-5; 9 bases align to TRBD1. Germline CDR1 and CDR2: SNHLY and FYNNEI. Germline trimming cut 4 bases from V and 3 bases from J; bases unmatched to any gene: 3. The CDR3 totals 14 residues. The CDR3 region is CASSAGQGKETQYF. The CDR3, as DNA: TGTGCCAGCAGTGCAGGACAGGGGAAAGAGACCCAGTACTTC.

V gene TRBV4-1 combines with J gene TRBJ1-5; D possibly corresponds to TRBD1 (5 bases). This CDR3 comprises 14 residues. Germline CDR1 is MGHRA and CDR2 is YSYEKL. V was trimmed by 5 bases and J by 0 bases, leaving 8 bases between them. In DNA form, the CDR3 reads TGCGCCAGCAGCGACAGAGTTAGCAATCAGCCCCAGCATTTT. Translated: CASSDRVSNQPQHF.

The rearrangement joins TRBV7-6 to TRBJ1-2, with D tentatively TRBD1 (5 bases). The germline gives CDR1 SGHVS, CDR2 FNYEAQ. CDR3 length: 13 amino acids. With 5 bases removed from V and 8 bases from J, the gap between germline ends came to 15 bases. The CDR3 nucleotides read TGTGCCAGCAGCCCTCGGCGCGGGGGGGGCTACACCTTC. Residues: CASSPRRGGGYTF. Based on the CDR3 plus reference TRBV7-6 and TRBJ1-2, the full variable domain is GAGVSQSPRYKVTKRGQDVALRCDPISGHVSLYWYRQALGQGPEFLTYFNYEAQQDKSGLPNDRFSAERPEGSISTLTIQRTEQRDSAMYRCASSPRRGGGYTFGSGTRLTVV.

The chain is built from TRBV5-6 and TRBJ1-2, with D possibly being TRBD1 (6 bases). The CDR3 covers 14 residues. The germline CDR1 and CDR2 sequences are SGHDT and YYEEEE. Trimming took off 4 bases at V and 4 bases at J, with 14 bases between the two ends. This CDR3 is CASSVGDTTYGYTF. The CDR3 DNA reads as TGTGCCAGCAGCGTTGGGGACACCACCTATGGCTACACCTTC.

This rearrangement joins TRBV5-1 to TRBJ2-2, with D uncertain. Trimming removed 5 bases from V and 0 bases from J, with 8 bases in between. This CDR3 comprises 14 residues. Germline values: CDR1 SGHRS, CDR2 YFSETQ. CDR3 in amino acids: CASSARANTGELFF. The CDR3 nucleotides are TGCGCCAGCAGTGCGCGAGCGAACACCGGGGAGCTGTTTTTT.

The V and J genes are TRBV7-2 and TRBJ2-5; 8 bases fit TRBD1. The germline gives CDR1 SGHTA, CDR2 FQGNSA. J lost 1 base, V lost 4 bases, and 5 bases had no gene match. The CDR3 runs to 15 residues. The CDR3 DNA is TGTGCCAGCAGCTACAGGACAGGGCCCCAAGAGACCCAGTACTTC. Translation: CASSYRTGPQETQYF.

The chain employs TRBV19 and TRBJ2-2, with D hard to call. Germline-derived CDR1 and CDR2 are LNHDA and SQIVND (reference sequence). V lost 4 bases, J lost 5 bases, and 11 bases lay in between. The CDR3 spans 14 residues. The CDR3 region has the DNA TGTGCCAGTAGTACACCGAGACTTACCGGGGAGCTGTTTTTT. Protein: CASSTPRLTGELFF.

The chain recombines TRBV5-1 with TRBJ2-1; the match to TRBD2 covers 13 bases. V was clipped by 3 bases and J by 3 bases; unmatched bases: 9. The CDR3 length is 18 residues. Germline V gene sequence: CDR1 SGHRS, CDR2 YFSETQ. The CDR3 reads CASSSGLAGSERYNEQFF. The CDR3 DNA sequence: TGCGCCAGCAGCTCGGGACTAGCGGGGTCGGAACGCTACAATGAGCAGTTCTTC.

The chain employs TRBV9 and TRBJ2-2; D unclear. Germline V gene lookup returns CDR1 SGDLS and CDR2 YYNGEE. This CDR3 spans 14 amino acids. Trimming pared 3 bases from V and 7 bases from J, leaving 13 bases between. The DNA of the CDR3 is TGTGCCAGCAGCGCAGACATTTTTTACGGGGAGCTGTTTTTT. Amino acid sequence: CASSADIFYGELFF.

The chain's CDR3 is CASSFTTGAAPDTQYF. DNA of the CDR3: TGTGCCAGTAGTTTCACCACAGGGGCGGCCCCAGATACGCAGTATTTT. This chain joins TRBV19 and TRBJ2-3, with 7 nucleotides matching TRBD1. There are 16 residues in the CDR3. Germline CDR1 and CDR2: LNHDA and SQIVND (reference sequence). With 5 bases clipped from V and 4 bases from J, the junction kept 12 bases outside the gene matches. The full variable domain, with the rest looked up from reference TRBV19 and TRBJ2-3, is DGGITQSPKYLFRKEGQNVTLSCEQNLNHDAMYWYRQDPGQGLRLIYYSQIVNDFQKGDIAEGYSVSREKKESFPLTVTSAQKNPTAFYLCASSFTTGAAPDTQYFGPGTRLTVL.

The chain uses TRBV18 and TRBJ1-1; D is ambiguous. CDR1 is KGHSH, CDR2 LQKENI, per germline. Trimming took off 3 bases at V and 6 bases at J, with 14 bases between the two ends. This CDR3 has 14 amino acids. The CDR3 loop is CASSPTQLAAEAFF. In DNA form, the CDR3 reads TGTGCCAGCTCACCGACCCAGTTAGCAGCTGAAGCTTTCTTT.

The rearrangement links TRBV5-5 to TRBJ1-2; TRBD1 might be the D (5 bases). V was trimmed by 6 bases and J by 3 bases, leaving 15 bases between them. The CDR3 length is 14 residues. Germline V lookup: CDR1 SGHKS, CDR2 YYEKEE (reference sequence). The chain's CDR3 is CASTLMTDYYGYTF. The CDR3 DNA reads TGTGCCAGCACCCTCATGACAGACTACTATGGCTACACCTTC. Complete variable domain (other parts from reference TRBV5-5 and TRBJ1-2): DAGVTQSPTHLIKTRGQQVTLRCSPISGHKSVSWYQQVLGQGPQFIFQYYEKEERGRGNFPDRFSARQFPNYSSELNVNALLLGDSALYLCASTLMTDYYGYTFGSGTRLTVV.

The chain couples TRBV5-1 to TRBJ2-2; 7 bases map to TRBD2. CDR3 length: 16 residues. J was trimmed by 0 bases and V by 3 bases; bases with no gene match: 5. CDR1 SGHRS and CDR2 YFSETQ come from the germline V gene. CDR3 DNA: TGCGCCAGCAGCTCCTTAGCGGGTACGAACACCGGGGAGCTGTTTTTT. Encoded protein: CASSSLAGTNTGELFF.

The chain joins TRBV2 to TRBJ2-3; 8 nucleotides match TRBD2. Germline assignment: CDR1 SNHLY and CDR2 FYNNEI. The V segment lost 10 bases and the J segment 0 bases; nucleotides outside the gene matches: 6. There are 14 residues in the CDR3. The CDR3 loop is CATHSGASTDTQYF. For the CDR3, the DNA is TGTGCCACACATAGCGGGGCTAGCACAGATACGCAGTATTTT.

This sequence joins TRBV30 and TRBJ2-1; D may be TRBD2 (6 bases). Germline V gives CDR1 GTSNPN, CDR2 SVGIG (reference sequence). The CDR3 sequence is 15 residues long. Trimming took 3 bases from V and 5 from J, leaving 17 bases between them. This chain's CDR3 is CAWSPTSFRDNEQFF. Here the CDR3 DNA reads TGTGCCTGGAGCCCGACTAGTTTCAGGGACAATGAGCAGTTCTTC.